The 3 T cell receptor beta chains below come from one sample, sequenced in a study of follicular helper T cells after annual influenza vaccination. Assay used: immunoSEQ multiplex PCR; TCRdb lists only in-frame clones, some missing. Of about 510 clones listed, 65% to 90% are singletons. Time point here: 2015-2016 season, pre-vaccination. The specimen was CXCR5+ CD38+ circulating T follicular helper cells from blood, collected on the day of influenza vaccination. Specified subset: circulating Tfh, non-naive CD4+CXCR5+PD-1+ (ICOS+CD38+ or ICOS-CD38-). These receptors originate from an adult who received the influenza vaccine.

The CDR3 reads CTCPGAFF. In DNA form, the CDR3 reads TGCACCTGTCCTGGAGCTTTCTTT. V usage is TRBV20-1 and J usage is TRBJ1-1; no definite D call. There are 8 residues in the CDR3. Germline CDR1 DFQATT, CDR2 SNEGSKA (reference sequence).

This clone occurred once. V usage is TRBV7-6 and J usage is TRBJ1-4; D possibly corresponds to TRBD1 (5 bases). Deletions cut 1 base from V and 17 bases from J, with 20 bases between. From germline, CDR1 is SGHVS and CDR2 FNYEAQ. The length of the CDR3 is 14 residues. CDR3 in DNA: TGTGCCAGCAGCTTAGGGGGGGTTTCGAGGTCGTGTTTTTTT. This gives the protein CASSLGGVSRSCFF.

A few counts support this clone. The chain carries TRBV28 and TRBJ1-5; D uncertain. V was cut by 5 bases and J by 11 bases, with 22 bases left in between. The CDR3 sequence is 15 residues long. Per germline, CDR1 MDHEN and CDR2 SYDVKM. The CDR3 DNA is TGTGCCAGCAGTCTTGGGAGCCGGCCCGATCTGGCCCAGCATTTT. Its translation: CASSLGSRPDLAQHF.